The 27 T cell receptor beta chains in this list originate from one sample, sequenced in a study of blood T cells in healthy people across ages. Together with a sample-barcoded 5' primer, a J-beta primer mix was included in a second PCR lasting roughly 7 to 11 cycles. TCRdb analysed the 5' RACE reads with MiXCR anew, one entry per CDR3 protein. Of about 1,400,000 distinct CDR3 sequences listed, roughly 40% are singletons. The sample consisted of blood. These receptors came from a woman younger than 30 in good health.

J is TRBJ2-1 and V is TRBV4-2; 10 nucleotides match TRBD2. J gave up 0 bases and V 1 base, and 12 bases lay outside the gene matches. CDR3 length: 20 residues. From germline, CDR1 is LGHNA and CDR2 YNFKEQ. This CDR3 is CASSQGGGVAGGFSYNEQFF. The CDR3 DNA is TGTGCCAGCAGCCAAGGAGGTGGGGTAGCGGGAGGTTTCTCCTACAATGAGCAGTTCTTC.

This clonotype was observed once. V is TRBV7-9 and J is TRBJ1-1, with D unresolved. Trimming pared 0 bases from V and 0 bases from J, leaving 14 bases between. Germline values: CDR1 SEHNR, CDR2 FQNEAQ (reference sequence). CDR3 length equals 17 residues. The CDR3 DNA reads TGTGCCAGCAGCTTAGCCCTGACGGTGGAGATGAACACTGAAGCTTTCTTT. Protein sequence: CASSLALTVEMNTEAFF.

This clonotype was found a few times. The chain is built from TRBV15 and TRBJ2-4, with 7 nucleotides matching TRBD2. V lost 5 bases, J lost 0 bases, and 10 bases stayed unmatched. CDR1 is LNHNV, CDR2 YYDKDF, per germline (reference sequence). There are 17 residues in the CDR3. CDR3 residues: CATSDSGAALAKNIQYF. The CDR3 DNA follows: TGTGCCACCAGCGACAGCGGGGCTGCTCTAGCCAAAAACATTCAGTACTTC.

The J gene is TRBJ2-7, the V gene TRBV21-1; the table assigns TRBD1, which was not confirmed against the DNA. The DNA end lines up better with TRBJ2-5; the J call may be wrong. TRBV21-1 is an annotated pseudogene. The CDR3 runs 21 residues. The CDR3 loop reads CASSKALFEPGGQRGQETQYF. Here the CDR3 DNA reads TGTGCCAGCAGCAAAGCGCTTTTTGAGCCAGGGGGCCAGAGGGGACAAGAGACCCAGTACTTC.

A word on this clonotype: A much larger clone differs by one base, so this may be a read error. This chain uses TRBV5-4 with TRBJ2-1; D not certain. CDR1 and CDR2 (germline): SGHNT, YYREEE (reference sequence). The CDR3 contains 15 residues. CDR3 amino acids: CAGSRDASSYNEQFF. The CDR3 coding sequence is TGTGCCGGCAGCCGCGACGCGAGCTCCTACAATGAGCAGTTCTTC.

The V and J genes are TRBV20-1 and TRBJ1-1; D not certain. In germline, CDR1 is DFQATT, CDR2 SNEGSKA (reference sequence). CDR3 length: 11 amino acids. Trimming took 6 bases from V and 1 from J, leaving 6 bases between them. The CDR3 sequence: CSAVQNTEAFF. CDR3 DNA: TGCAGTGCAGTACAGAACACTGAAGCTTTCTTT.

This clonotype was found a few times. The chain recombines TRBV5-1 with TRBJ1-1; D gene uncertain. Trimming took 2 bases from V and 4 from J, leaving 12 bases between them. Germline assignment: CDR1 SGHRS and CDR2 YFSETQ. The CDR3 is 14 residues long. Written as DNA, the CDR3 is TGCGCCAGCAGCTTAGTCCCGGGTAGCACTGAAGCTTTCTTT. Encoded protein: CASSLVPGSTEAFF.

This clonotype appeared a few times. J is TRBJ2-3 and V is TRBV7-2, with 9 bases identical to TRBD1. Trimming removed 1 base from V and 4 bases from J; junction bases left unmatched: 3. CDR3 length: 15 residues. Germline V gene sequence: CDR1 SGHTA, CDR2 FQGNSA. CDR3 residues: CASSLGDRVPDTQYF. The CDR3 region has the DNA TGTGCCAGCAGCTTAGGGGACAGGGTCCCAGATACGCAGTATTTT.

This clonotype was counted a single time. The chain joins TRBV28 to TRBJ2-7; 10 bases map to TRBD1. The better agreement between TRBJ2-5 and the DNA end casts doubt on the J call. This CDR3 is 16 amino acids long. The germline V gene has CDR1 MDHEN and CDR2 SYDVKM. The CDR3 loop reads CASRTGTGEWEETQYF. CDR3 sequence (DNA): TGTGCCAGCAGGACCGGGACAGGGGAGTGGGAGGAGACCCAGTACTTC.

A few counts support this clonotype. The rearrangement joins TRBV4-1 to TRBJ2-1; 15 nucleotides line up with TRBD2. The trim removed 3 bases at V and 13 bases at J, leaving 7 bases unmatched. There are 15 residues in the CDR3. Germline assignment: CDR1 MGHRA and CDR2 YSYEKL. Here the CDR3 reads CASSHPGLAGGDQFF. DNA of the CDR3: TGCGCCAGCAGCCACCCGGGACTAGCGGGGGGCGATCAGTTCTTC.

This clonotype appeared a few times. The chain joins TRBV6-5 to TRBJ2-1; D is undetermined. The CDR3 runs 12 residues. Trimming removed 6 bases from V and 7 bases from J, with 10 bases in between. The germline gives CDR1 MNHEY, CDR2 SVGAGI. Here the CDR3 reads CASRHPGNEQFF. CDR3 sequence (DNA): TGTGCCAGCAGGCACCCCGGGAATGAGCAGTTCTTC.

This clonotype was seen just once. V gene TRBV28 combines with J gene TRBJ2-1; 8 bases align to TRBD1. The CDR3 extends over 15 amino acids. Germline V gene sequence: CDR1 MDHEN, CDR2 SYDVKM. V was clipped by 3 bases and J by 8 bases; unmatched bases: 9. CDR3 bases: TGTGCCAGCAGTTTGTCAGGACAGGGAGTCGATGAGCAGTTCTTC. Its translation is CASSLSGQGVDEQFF.

The chain is built from TRBV18 and TRBJ2-5, with 8 bases fitting TRBD2. Germline CDR1 reads KGHSH; CDR2 reads LQKENI. V gave up 2 bases and J gave up 1 base; unmatched junction bases: 6. The length of the CDR3 is 16 residues. The CDR3 reads CASSPSGGIRQETQYF. In nucleotides, the CDR3 is TGTGCCAGCTCACCAAGCGGGGGTATTCGCCAAGAGACCCAGTACTTC.

This clonotype appeared a few times. In nucleotides, the CDR3 is TGTGCCGGAAAACCGATAGCGGGAGAGGGTACGCAGTATTTT. This encodes CAGKPIAGEGTQYF. This chain connects TRBV2 to TRBJ2-3; 9 bases match TRBD2. V trimming: 11 bases; J trimming: 8 bases; junction bases outside the gene matches: 14. The CDR3 covers 14 residues. The germline gives CDR1 SNHLY, CDR2 FYNNEI.

This clonotype was detected only a few times. The rearrangement links TRBV4-1 to TRBJ2-4, with D possibly being TRBD2 (7 bases). Germline loops: CDR1 MGHRA, CDR2 YSYEKL. This CDR3 has 16 amino acids. Trimming stripped 0 bases from V and 7 bases from J, with 16 bases between. The CDR3 region is CASSQDRGGAANIQYF. CDR3 sequence (DNA): TGCGCCAGCAGCCAAGATAGGGGGGGCGCAGCCAACATTCAGTACTTC.

This chain links TRBV12-3 or TRBV12-4 with TRBJ1-1; a weak D match, TRBD1 (6 bases). Trimming shortened V by 4 bases and J by 4 bases, and 16 bases separated the two germline ends. The CDR3 consists of 15 residues. The CDR3: CASSSLTGGSTEAFF. The CDR3 nucleotides are TGTGCCAGCAGTTCGTTGACAGGAGGTAGCACTGAAGCTTTCTTT.

The rearrangement joins TRBV30 to TRBJ2-1; no firm D call. Germline V gives CDR1 GTSNPN, CDR2 SVGIG (reference sequence). Trimming cost V 0 bases and J 8 bases, with 11 bases left between them. This CDR3 has 13 residues. DNA of the CDR3: TGTGCCTGGAGTGTGTGGGTTAGGCATGAGCAGTTCTTC. Translation gives CAWSVWVRHEQFF. Drawing the rest from reference TRBV30 and TRBJ2-1, the complete variable domain is SQTIHQWPATLVQPVGSPLSLECTVEGTSNPNLYWYRQAAGRGLQLLFYSVGIGQISSEVPQNLSASRPQDRQFILSSKKLLLSDSGFYLCAWSVWVRHEQFFGPGTRLTVL.

This chain's CDR3 is CSASPPQWVNTEAFF. CDR3 in DNA: TGCAGTGCTTCCCCCCCACAGTGGGTGAACACTGAAGCTTTCTTT. The rearrangement links TRBV20-1 to TRBJ1-1; D remains unclear. Trimming took 5 bases from V and 0 from J, leaving 16 bases between them. CDR1 and CDR2 (germline): DFQATT, SNEGSKA (reference sequence). The CDR3 runs 15 residues.

The genes are TRBV5-6 and TRBJ1-5; D gene uncertain. V was cut by 0 bases and J by 7 bases, with 11 bases left in between. CDR3 length: 14 amino acids. Germline values: CDR1 SGHDT, CDR2 YYEEEE. CDR3 sequence: CASSLAAVRQPQHF. The CDR3 DNA follows: TGTGCCAGCAGCTTGGCAGCCGTGAGGCAGCCCCAGCATTTT. The variable domain in full, with the rest retrieved from reference TRBV5-6 and TRBJ1-5, is DAGVTQSPTHLIKTRGQQVTLRCSPKSGHDTVSWYQQALGQGPQFIFQYYEEEERQRGNFPDRFSGHQFPNYSSELNVNALLLGDSALYLCASSLAAVRQPQHFGDGTRLSIL.

V and J are TRBV7-2 and TRBJ2-1, with TRBD2 matching over 9 bases. Germline CDR1 SGHTA, CDR2 FQGNSA. The CDR3 has 16 amino acids. V gave up 3 bases and J gave up 4 bases; unmatched junction bases: 7. The CDR3 DNA follows: TGTGCCAGCAGCTTGGCCAGCGGGGGGTTATACAATGAGCAGTTCTTC. It codes for CASSLASGGLYNEQFF.

This clonotype was picked up a small number of times. The V gene is TRBV9, the J gene TRBJ2-7; D ambiguous. The DNA end lines up better with TRBJ2-5; the J call may be wrong. Germline assignment: CDR1 SGDLS and CDR2 YYNGEE. The CDR3 has 14 amino acids. The CDR3, as DNA: TGTGCCAGCAGCGTAGAGGATGGGGTGGAGACCCAGTACTTC. This encodes CASSVEDGVETQYF.

V is TRBV12-3 or TRBV12-4 and J is TRBJ2-5; possible D gene TRBD2, 5 bases. V was cut by 6 bases and J by 0 bases, with 17 bases left in between. The length of the CDR3 is 16 residues. The CDR3 region is CASSHPYSGDQETQYF. The CDR3 coding sequence is TGTGCCAGCAGCCATCCCTACAGCGGAGACCAAGAGACCCAGTACTTC.

This chain uses TRBV4-1 with TRBJ2-1; 15 nucleotides align to TRBD2. The J segment lost 15 bases and the V segment lost 1 base, leaving 16 bases of the junction unmatched. Germline V gene data show CDR1 as MGHRA and CDR2 as YSYEKL. The CDR3 covers 18 residues. CDR3: CASSQGLFGLAGGNRTFF. The CDR3 DNA reads as TGCGCCAGCAGCCAAGGGTTATTCGGACTAGCGGGGGGGAATAGGACGTTCTTC.

The V and J genes are TRBV11-1 and TRBJ2-3, with D perhaps TRBD1 (6 bases). The CDR3 spans 15 residues. From germline, CDR1 is SGHAT and CDR2 FQDESV (reference sequence). V dropped 5 bases and J dropped 2 bases, with 14 bases sitting between them. The CDR3: CASSQPGAHTDTQYF. For the CDR3, the DNA is TGTGCCAGCAGCCAACCAGGGGCCCACACAGATACGCAGTATTTT. The complete variable domain, with remaining parts taken from reference TRBV11-1 and TRBJ2-3, reads EAEVAQSPRYKITEKSQAVAFWCDPISGHATLYWYRQILGQGPELLVQFQDESVVDDSQLPKDRFSAERLKGVDSTLKIQPAELGDSAMYLCASSQPGAHTDTQYFGPGTRLTVL.

The chain carries TRBV4-1 and TRBJ1-1, with 9 bases matching TRBD1. The CDR3 is made up of 17 amino acids. Germline lookup yields CDR1 MGHRA and CDR2 YSYEKL. The J segment lost 1 base and the V segment lost 7 bases, leaving 13 bases of the junction unmatched. DNA for the CDR3: TGCGCCAGCAACCTAGAAGTAACAGGGGGCGCGAACACTGAAGCTTTCTTT. Encoded protein: CASNLEVTGGANTEAFF.

Remarks on this clonotype: Given the absence of the conserved phenylalanine or tryptophan at the CDR3 end, a read error is likely. Here the CDR3 DNA reads TGTGCCATCAGTGAGTCTCCAGAGGCCTATGGCTACACCTTA. Translated: CAISESPEAYGYTL. The rearrangement uses TRBV10-3 and TRBJ1-2; the D is unclear. The germline CDR1 and CDR2 sequences are ENHRY and SYGVKD. CDR3 length: 14 residues. The germline V and J ends were trimmed by 0 bases and 4 bases, with 9 bases remaining between them.

The chain uses TRBV20-1 and TRBJ2-7; a weak D match, TRBD2 (6 bases). V shed 1 base and J shed 2 bases, with 15 bases lying between them. The germline gives CDR1 DFQATT, CDR2 SNEGSKA (reference sequence). The CDR3 spans 15 residues. CDR3 amino acids: CSARAPGAPTYEQYF. DNA for the CDR3: TGCAGTGCTAGAGCTCCGGGAGCCCCGACCTACGAGCAGTACTTC.